This is a list of T cell receptor beta chains from one sample in a study of graft-versus-host responses after intestinal transplantation. Assay: immunoSEQ multiplex PCR; the TCRdb copy retains only in-frame clones and omits some. The data hold about 99,000 clones, with around 93% observed a single time. These receptors have no identified antigens. Sequenced here: unstimulated CD8+ T cells sorted from spleen or lymph node cells, sampled before transplant. The receptors shown here come from a human donor who was the organ donor for an intestinal transplant. CDR3s include the opening cysteine and the closing phenylalanine or tryptophan. A D gene is named only where the DNA matches it firmly. Not all rows give a size; the values are once, few, many and, for expanded clones, a class.

size,D,V,J,DNA,CDR3
.,.,TRBV5-4,TRBJ1-2,TGTGCCAGCAGCTTTCCCGGACAGATACTTCCTGGCTACACCTTC,CASSFPGQILPGYTF
.,.,TRBV5-1,TRBJ2-7,TGCGCCAGCAGCTTAAAACCGGGACACCAAATTAGCTACGAGCAGTACTTC,CASSLKPGHQISYEQYF
.,TRBD1,TRBV29-1,TRBJ2-3,TGCAGCGTTGCCCTACAGGGGTCAGATACGCAGTATTTT,CSVALQGSDTQYF
.,.,TRBV28,TRBJ2-3,TGTGCCAGCAGTTTTCCAGGCGGACAGTCGATTTACACAGATACGCAGTATTTT,CASSFPGGQSIYTDTQYF
.,TRBD2,TRBV28,TRBJ2-7,TGTGCCAGCGGCCTAGCGGGAGGACCCTACGAGCAGTACTTC,CASGLAGGPYEQYF
.,.,TRBV28,TRBJ1-4,TGTGCCAGCAGTTTCTCGGCAGGGTCCGCAACTAATGAAAAACTGTTTTTT,CASSFSAGSATNEKLFF
.,.,TRBV6-1,TRBJ2-7,TGTGCCAGCAGGGTAGGGAGCTCCTACGAGCAGTACTTC,CASRVGSSYEQYF
.,TRBD1,TRBV5-1,TRBJ1-6,TGCGCCAGCAGCTTCGGGGACAGGGCTCGGTATTCCTATAATTCACCCCTCCACTTT,CASSFGDRARYSYNSPLHF
few,TRBD1,TRBV30,TRBJ2-7,TGTGCCTGGTTGGGACAGCCCACCTACGAGCAGTACTTC,CAWLGQPTYEQYF
.,.,TRBV6-1,TRBJ2-7,TGTGCCACCCGTGACGTCGTCTCCTACGAGCAGTACTTC,CATRDVVSYEQYF
once,TRBD2,TRBV9,TRBJ2-7,TGTGCCAGCAGCGTAGAGGCTAGCGGGGGACCCTACGAGCAGTACTTC,CASSVEASGGPYEQYF
.,TRBD1,TRBV11-1,TRBJ2-5,TGTGCCAGCAGCTTACTTGACAGGGGTCAAGAGACCCAGTACTTC,CASSLLDRGQETQYF
.,.,TRBV20-1,TRBJ2-7,TGCAGTGCTAGTAGTCGCGGCGAGCAGTACTTC,CSASSRGEQYF
.,TRBD1,TRBV9,TRBJ2-7,TGTGCCAGCAGCGTAGCTGGGACAGGTCATTACGAGCAGTACTTC,CASSVAGTGHYEQYF
.,.,TRBV6-1,TRBJ2-1,TGTGCCAGCAGTGAGGAATTTTGGGGGGGGGCGGGTCGCGGTGCCAGTGAGCAGTTCTTC,CASSEEFWGGAGRGASEQFF
.,TRBD1,TRBV7-6,TRBJ2-3,TGTGCCAGCAGCGAGGGACAGGGTTTGGCAGATACGCAGTATTTT,CASSEGQGLADTQYF
.,.,TRBV23-1,TRBJ2-4,TGCGCCAGCAGTCCTGGACTGGGACTAGCCAAAAACATTCAGTACTTC,CASSPGLGLAKNIQYF
.,.,TRBV5-1,TRBJ1-5,TGCGCCAGCAGCTTAACAGGATATCCGAATCAGCCCCAGCATTTT,CASSLTGYPNQPQHF
.,TRBD1,TRBV6-1,TRBJ2-1,TGTGCCAGCAGTGCCCGACAGGGGGCCAATGAGCAGTTCTTC,CASSARQGANEQFF
.,.,TRBV11-3,TRBJ2-3,TGTGCCAGCAGTACACAGAGAGATACGCAGTATTTT,CASSTQRDTQYF
.,TRBD1,TRBV19,TRBJ1-2,TGTGCCAGTAGTATTTACAGGGGGCCCAACTATGGCTACACCTTC,CASSIYRGPNYGYTF
.,.,TRBV6-5,TRBJ2-7,TGTGCCAGCAGAACCGGCGGAGCCTACGAGCAGTACTTC,CASRTGGAYEQYF
.,.,TRBV9,TRBJ2-1,TGTGCCAGCAGCGTACCCCCTTCCAGCTCCTACAATGAGCAGTTCTTC,CASSVPPSSSYNEQFF
.,.,TRBV15,TRBJ2-3,TGTGCCACCAGCACCGACAACTCGGCGGGAGATACGCAGTATTTT,CATSTDNSAGDTQYF
.,TRBD1,TRBV5-1,TRBJ2-3,TGCGCCAGTAACAAGGGGGCTGGCGCAGATACGCAGTATTTT,CASNKGAGADTQYF
once,.,TRBV13,TRBJ1-1,TGTGCCAGCAAAGGAGGGATTTGGATGAACACTGAAGCTTTCTTT,CASKGGIWMNTEAFF
.,TRBD2,TRBV9,TRBJ2-7,TGTGCCAGCAGCTCAACGGGAGGTAAAACCTACGAGCAGTACTTC,CASSSTGGKTYEQYF
once,TRBD1,TRBV9,TRBJ1-2,TGTGCCAGCAGCGCGCCCCCAGGGGGCGCGAACTATGGCTACACCTTC,CASSAPPGGANYGYTF
.,.,TRBV6-1,TRBJ2-2,TGTGCCGCCTATAGGGGGGGGCTTGGCACCGGGGAGCTGTTTTTT,CAAYRGGLGTGELFF
.,.,TRBV5-6,TRBJ2-3,TGTGCCAGCAGCTTGTCTCAGGGGCTCGCAGATACGCAGTATTTT,CASSLSQGLADTQYF
.,TRBD1,TRBV7-8,TRBJ1-1,TGTGCCAGCAGCAGGGACAGGCCGACGAACACTGAAGCTTTCTTT,CASSRDRPTNTEAFF
.,.,TRBV4-2,TRBJ2-3,TGTGCCAGCAGCCCCAAAGGTGGCGGGGGCCCCACAGATACGCAGTATTTT,CASSPKGGGGPTDTQYF
.,.,TRBV29-1,TRBJ1-1,TGCAGCGTTGATCGCGGGGTAACGAACACTGAAGCTTTCTTT,CSVDRGVTNTEAFF
once,TRBD1,TRBV28,TRBJ1-2,TGTGCCAGCAGTTTAGTTACTGAGGACAGGGGTTATGGCTACACCTTC,CASSLVTEDRGYGYTF
.,.,TRBV27,TRBJ2-1,TGTGCCAGCAGCCGTACTATACGCAATGAGCAGTTCTTC,CASSRTIRNEQFF
.,.,TRBV4-1,TRBJ2-7,TGCGCCAGCAGCCAAGATCGCGGAGGCGGGGGCAGCGAGCAGTACTTC,CASSQDRGGGGSEQYF
.,.,TRBV27,TRBJ1-1,TGTGCCAGCAGTACCGGAGGGGAAGCTTTCTTT,CASSTGGEAFF
once,TRBD1,TRBV30,TRBJ2-5,TGTGCCTGGAGTTCGGGGGACAGGGTCAATTGGGAGACCCAGTACTTC,CAWSSGDRVNWETQYF
.,TRBD1,TRBV5-4,TRBJ1-3,TGTGCCAGCAGCCTCGACAGGGAGGCTGGAAACACCATATATTTT,CASSLDREAGNTIYF
.,.,TRBV7-8,TRBJ2-7,TGTGCCAGCAGCTTAAGTGCCCATTCGGGTTTGGAATACGAGCAGTACTTC,CASSLSAHSGLEYEQYF
.,TRBD2,TRBV9,TRBJ2-1,TGTGCCAGCAGTCCAGGCGGGAGGGCTGATCATGAGCAGTTCTTC,CASSPGGRADHEQFF
.,.,TRBV28,TRBJ2-1,TGTGCCAGCAGTGTGCTAAGGAGCCGCAGTGAGCAGTTCTTC,CASSVLRSRSEQFF
.,TRBD2,TRBV13,TRBJ2-7,TGTGCCAGCAGCTTAGGCGAGCGGGGGGGTTACGAGCAGTACTTC,CASSLGERGGYEQYF
.,.,TRBV30,TRBJ1-5,TGTGCCTGGGGGAAGACTCCGTACAGGGCTTACAATCAGCCCCAGCATTTT,CAWGKTPYRAYNQPQHF
.,TRBD1,TRBV11-2,TRBJ1-4,TGTGCCAGCAGCCCCCTCGACAGGGGGGGAGCAACTAATGAAAAACTGTTTTTT,CASSPLDRGGATNEKLFF
.,TRBD2,TRBV5-4,TRBJ2-3,TGTGCCAGCAGCTTGTGGGGTTGGAGTAGCGGGAGTTTTGGCACAGATACGCAGTATTTT,CASSLWGWSSGSFGTDTQYF
.,.,TRBV9,TRBJ1-1,TGTGCCAGCAGCGTAGGGGCTAACACTGAAGCTTTCTTT,CASSVGANTEAFF